These 27 T cell receptor beta chains originate from one sample sequenced in a study of cytotoxic CD8 clonotypes in ibrutinib-treated CLL. TCRdb keeps only in-frame clones here, not all; method: immunoSEQ multiplex PCR. The data contain some 46,000 clones, under 75% of them singletons. Material: PBMCs, obtained after 12 months of ibrutinib treatment. The receptors stem from a human donor with chronic lymphocytic leukemia.

J is TRBJ1-2 and V is TRBV9; the D is unclear. Looked up from germline, CDR1 is SGDLS and CDR2 is YYNGEE. This CDR3 region has 13 residues. V lost 4 bases, J lost 4 bases, and 11 bases lay in between. In DNA, the CDR3 is TGTGCCAGCAGCCCAGCAGGTGCCTATGGCTACACCTTC. Translating gives CASSPAGAYGYTF.

The J gene is TRBJ1-6, the V gene TRBV6-1, with a tentative D call TRBD1 (5 bases). The V end lost 5 bases, the J end lost 11 bases, and 13 bases lay between the germline ends. In germline, CDR1 is MNHNS, CDR2 SASEGT. This CDR3 is built from 13 residues. CDR3 nucleotides: TGTGCCAGCAGTTCTCTGGGGGTGACACCCCTCCACTTT. Its translation is CASSSLGVTPLHF.

This clone has just a few counts. This chain joins TRBV7-9 and TRBJ2-5; D call uncertain. Trimming shortened V by 2 bases and J by 5 bases, and 12 bases separated the two germline ends. This CDR3 region has 14 residues. Germline CDR1 SEHNR, CDR2 FQNEAQ (reference sequence). The DNA for the CDR3 is TGTGCCAGCAGCTTACCCAGCGATGGGGAGACCCAGTACTTC. Amino acids: CASSLPSDGETQYF.

This clone was counted once. V usage is TRBV6-6 and J usage is TRBJ2-5; 11 bases agree with TRBD2. The CDR3 spans 15 residues. Germline lookup yields CDR1 MNHNY and CDR2 SVGAGI (reference sequence). V was pared by 6 bases and J by 6 bases, with 9 bases of the junction left unmatched. The CDR3 sequence is CASSSGTSGVKTQYF. In DNA form, the CDR3 reads TGTGCCAGCAGCTCCGGGACTAGCGGTGTCAAGACCCAGTACTTC.

V gene TRBV15 combines with J gene TRBJ2-7; no clear D gene. Per germline, CDR1 LNHNV and CDR2 YYDKDF (reference sequence). The CDR3 loop spans 14 amino acids. V lost 6 bases, J lost 0 bases, and 12 bases lay in between. The CDR3 sequence is CATSKGRLSYEQYF. CDR3 in DNA: TGTGCCACCAGTAAAGGACGGCTCTCCTACGAGCAGTACTTC.

This clone turned up a few times. This chain connects TRBV19 to TRBJ2-7; 10 bases fit TRBD1. The germline CDR1 and CDR2 sequences are LNHDA and SQIVND (reference sequence). The CDR3 loop spans 15 amino acids. The V gene end was trimmed by 6 bases and the J gene end by 2 bases; junction bases not matched to a gene: 7. This CDR3 is CASRGQGSVTYEQYF. CDR3 DNA: TGTGCCAGTAGGGGACAGGGGTCAGTAACCTACGAGCAGTACTTC.

The V gene is TRBV7-2, the J gene TRBJ1-5, with D unclear. This CDR3 has 14 amino acids. Germline V gives CDR1 SGHTA, CDR2 FQGNSA. Trimming stripped 3 bases from V and 3 bases from J, with 9 bases between. CDR3: CASSFRAVNQPQHF. In nucleotides, the CDR3 is TGTGCCAGCAGCTTTCGGGCCGTCAATCAGCCCCAGCATTTT.

CDR3 bases: TGCGCCAGCAGTGGATTAACAGGGGCCGGCTACACCTTC. Residues: CASSGLTGAGYTF. The chain carries TRBV10-2 and TRBJ1-2, with 7 bases identical to TRBD1. The V gene's germline CDR1 is WSHSY and CDR2 SAAADI. The CDR3 spans 13 residues. V trimming: 4 bases; J trimming: 8 bases; junction bases outside the gene matches: 7.

This clone was seen a single time. This chain connects TRBV29-1 to TRBJ2-1; D is possibly TRBD2 (5 bases). CDR3 size: 13 residues. Germline loops: CDR1 SQVTM, CDR2 ANQGSEA. Between the trimmed V and J ends, which lost 4 bases and 0 bases, there was a span of 7 bases. CDR3 bases: TGCAGCGTTGGAACTAGCTCCTACAATGAGCAGTTCTTC. Amino acids: CSVGTSSYNEQFF.

The genes are TRBV7-2 and TRBJ2-3; 8 bases agree with TRBD2. J lost 1 base, V lost 2 bases, and 2 bases had no gene match. From germline, CDR1 is SGHTA and CDR2 FQGNSA. The CDR3 is made up of 15 amino acids. CDR3: CASSLKTSGTDTQYF. CDR3 nucleotide sequence: TGTGCCAGCAGCTTAAAGACTAGCGGCACAGATACGCAGTATTTT.

The CDR3 loop reads CASSEDRVSAYNEQFF. CDR3 nucleotides: TGCGCCAGCAGCGAGGACAGGGTCTCCGCCTACAATGAGCAGTTCTTC. The genes are TRBV5-1 and TRBJ2-1; 8 bases align to TRBD1. Trimming removed 4 bases from V and 2 bases from J; junction bases left unmatched: 8. The CDR3 runs 16 residues. Germline-derived CDR1 and CDR2 are SGHRS and YFSETQ.

This clone was detected a few times. The CDR3 loop reads CASSAGVHNSPLHF. CDR3 DNA sequence: TGTGCCAGCAGTGCAGGGGTACATAATTCACCCCTCCACTTT. This chain links TRBV28 with TRBJ1-6, with D possibly matching TRBD1 (6 bases). CDR3 size: 14 residues. Trimming pared 5 bases from V and 5 bases from J, leaving 10 bases between. Per germline, CDR1 MDHEN and CDR2 SYDVKM.

This chain uses TRBV9 with TRBJ2-6; D is possibly TRBD1 (6 bases). The length of the CDR3 is 17 residues. In germline, CDR1 is SGDLS, CDR2 YYNGEE. V lost 3 bases to trimming and J lost 0 bases, with 13 bases between them. CDR3: CASSAQDSYSGANVLTF. The CDR3, as DNA: TGTGCCAGCAGCGCCCAGGACAGTTACTCTGGGGCCAACGTCCTGACTTTC.

CDR3 protein: CASSLQGDTNYGYTF. Here the CDR3 DNA reads TGTGCCAGCAGCTTGCAGGGGGACACCAACTATGGCTACACCTTC. The chain couples TRBV7-8 to TRBJ1-2; 7 nucleotides match TRBD1. Germline assignment: CDR1 SGHVS and CDR2 FQNEAQ. The CDR3 is 15 residues long. V gave up 3 bases and J gave up 2 bases; unmatched junction bases: 6.

The chain has TRBV5-1 and TRBJ1-4, with D maybe TRBD1 (6 bases). Germline loops: CDR1 SGHRS, CDR2 YFSETQ. V was trimmed by 0 bases and J by 7 bases, leaving 13 bases between them. This CDR3 contains 15 residues. The CDR3 DNA is TGCGCCAGCAGCTTGGAAGGGACATCCTCTGAAAAACTGTTTTTT. Translation gives CASSLEGTSSEKLFF.

This clone was recorded a few times. The V gene is TRBV28, the J gene TRBJ1-6, with 8 bases that match TRBD1. The trim removed 4 bases at V and 4 bases at J, leaving 9 bases unmatched. CDR3 length: 17 residues. CDR1 is MDHEN and CDR2 is SYDVKM in the germline V gene. The CDR3 DNA reads TGTGCCAGCAGTTCCTGGACAGGGTCGGGATATAATTCACCCCTCCACTTT. Its protein is CASSSWTGSGYNSPLHF.

The rearrangement uses TRBV30 and TRBJ1-1; D uncertain. Deletions cut 2 bases from V and 6 bases from J, with 10 bases between. This CDR3 region has 12 residues. CDR1 is GTSNPN, CDR2 SVGIG, per germline (reference sequence). CDR3: CAWSNSGAEAFF. The CDR3 DNA is TGTGCCTGGAGTAATTCCGGGGCTGAAGCTTTCTTT.

This clone was seen a handful of times. This sequence joins TRBV6-1 and TRBJ1-4; possible D gene TRBD1, 5 bases. The CDR3 totals 15 residues. The germline CDR1 and CDR2 sequences are MNHNS and SASEGT. The V end lost 2 bases, the J end lost 8 bases, and 15 bases lay between the germline ends. This chain's CDR3 is CASSEPSGGWEKLFF. CDR3 in DNA: TGTGCCAGCAGTGAACCGAGCGGGGGATGGGAAAAACTGTTTTTT.

Only one count was recorded for this clone. This sequence joins TRBV27 and TRBJ2-3, with D perhaps TRBD2 (6 bases). Germline lookup yields CDR1 MNHEY and CDR2 SMNVEV (reference sequence). V was clipped by 6 bases and J by 4 bases, with 14 bases between them. The CDR3 is 14 amino acids. The CDR3 here is CASRLLAAADTQYF. CDR3 coding DNA: TGTGCCAGCAGACTACTAGCAGCGGCAGATACGCAGTATTTT.

The rearrangement joins TRBV6-5 to TRBJ2-5, with D perhaps being TRBD1 or TRBD2 (6 bases each). Deletions cut 0 bases from V and 4 bases from J, with 12 bases between. CDR1 is MNHEY and CDR2 is SVGAGI in the germline V gene. This CDR3 spans 15 amino acids. CDR3 nucleotide sequence: TGTGCCAGCAGTTACTCCGGGGGCCTGGGAGAGACCCAGTACTTC. Its protein product is CASSYSGGLGETQYF.

This rearrangement joins TRBV28 to TRBJ1-2; D perhaps matches TRBD1 (6 bases). Deletions cut 6 bases from V and 0 bases from J, with 14 bases between. Germline CDR1 reads MDHEN; CDR2 reads SYDVKM. This CDR3 region has 15 residues. The CDR3 loop is CASRPRTASNYGYTF. The CDR3, as DNA: TGTGCCAGCAGACCTCGGACAGCTTCTAACTATGGCTACACCTTC.

The CDR3 region is CASSLGEIYEQYF. The CDR3 DNA follows: TGTGCCAGCAGTTTGGGCGAAATCTACGAGCAGTACTTC. The V call is TRBV27, the J call TRBJ2-7; no firm D call. Germline V gives CDR1 MNHEY, CDR2 SMNVEV (reference sequence). The CDR3 consists of 13 residues. V was shortened by 3 bases and J by 3 bases, with 9 bases between the two germline ends.

The chain uses TRBV6-6 and TRBJ2-7; D may be TRBD1 or TRBD2 (6 bases each). Trimming left V 6 bases short and J 0 bases short, with 18 bases between. CDR3 size: 16 residues. Germline loops: CDR1 MNHNY, CDR2 SVGAGI (reference sequence). In nucleotides, the CDR3 is TGTGCCAGCAGCCACGGGGGCCAGGGCAGCTCCTACGAGCAGTACTTC. Protein sequence: CASSHGGQGSSYEQYF.

V is TRBV4-1 and J is TRBJ2-1; no clear D. Per the germline V gene, CDR1 is MGHRA and CDR2 is YSYEKL. The CDR3 covers 11 residues. Trimming took off 1 base at V and 13 bases at J, with 8 bases between the two ends. The CDR3 protein is CASSQAFYQFF. In DNA form, the CDR3 reads TGCGCCAGCAGCCAAGCTTTCTACCAGTTCTTC.

The rearrangement joins TRBV6-6 to TRBJ1-4; D is unclear. The CDR3 has 10 residues. V was pared by 8 bases and J by 8 bases, with 6 bases between. Germline CDR1 and CDR2: MNHNY and SVGAGI (reference sequence). The CDR3 is CASGMEKLFF. The CDR3 bases are TGTGCCAGCGGGATGGAAAAACTGTTTTTT.

The chain has TRBV18 and TRBJ1-2, with a possible D match to TRBD1 (6 bases). V was shortened by 3 bases and J by 2 bases, with 13 bases between the two germline ends. The CDR3 extends over 15 amino acids. Looked up from germline, CDR1 is KGHSH and CDR2 is LQKENI. The CDR3: CASSPSGAENYGYTF. CDR3 coding DNA: TGTGCCAGCTCACCCTCGGGGGCCGAAAACTATGGCTACACCTTC. Using reference TRBV18 and TRBJ1-2 for the parts outside the CDR3, the full variable domain is NAGVMQNPRHLVRRRGQEARLRCSPMKGHSHVYWYRQLPEEGLKFMVYLQKENIIDESGMPKERFSAEFPKEGPSILRIQQVVRGDSAAYFCASSPSGAENYGYTFGSGTRLTVV.

V is TRBV5-1 and J is TRBJ2-3; 9 bases agree with TRBD2. CDR1 is SGHRS and CDR2 is YFSETQ in the germline V gene. The CDR3 is made up of 17 amino acids. The J segment lost 1 base and the V segment lost 5 bases, leaving 11 bases of the junction unmatched. CDR3 nucleotides: TGCGCCAGCAGTTTTTCGACGGGACTAGCCGGCACAGATACGCAGTATTTT. Its protein is CASSFSTGLAGTDTQYF. The full variable domain, with the rest looked up from reference TRBV5-1 and TRBJ2-3, is KAGVTQTPRYLIKTRGQQVTLSCSPISGHRSVSWYQQTPGQGLQFLFEYFSETQRNKGNFPGRFSGRQFSNSRSEMNVSTLELGDSALYLCASSFSTGLAGTDTQYFGPGTRLTVL.